The 30 T cell receptor beta chains in this list originate from one sample, sequenced in a study of T cells in Graves' hyperthyroidism and ophthalmopathy. Amplified regions were TCR beta CDR3 sequences from RNA transcripts. First-round RT-PCR of the TCR CDR3 relied on the HTBI primer set. Using its own MiXCR run on the multiplex PCR reads, TCRdb lists one record per CDR3 protein. The table has over 300,000 distinct CDR3 sequences, roughly 14% seen once; the top ten hold about 11%. Specimen: blood. The receptors derive from a woman between 55 and 75 years old with Graves' hyperthyroidism.

The J gene is TRBJ2-5, the V gene TRBV19; tentative D call: TRBD1 (5 bases). Germline-derived CDR1 and CDR2 are LNHDA and SQIVND (reference sequence). The V end was cut by 7 bases, the J end by 2 bases, with 14 bases between. This CDR3 contains 14 residues. The CDR3 DNA reads as TGTGCCAGTACCTCAGGACAATATCAAGAGACCCAGTACTTC. This gives the protein CASTSGQYQETQYF.

The V gene is TRBV27, the J gene TRBJ2-7, with 8 bases matching TRBD2. Germline V gene sequence: CDR1 MNHEY, CDR2 SMNVEV (reference sequence). This CDR3 contains 15 residues. The ends lost 6 bases at V and 3 bases at J; junction bases unmatched: 10. CDR3 loop: CASSAPGGGDYEQYF. CDR3 DNA: TGTGCCAGCAGCGCTCCCGGGGGGGGGGACTACGAGCAGTACTTC.

This clonotype was recorded a few times. The chain links TRBV15 to TRBJ1-6; 10 positions match TRBD1. The CDR3 covers 14 residues. V lost 2 bases, J lost 10 bases, and 2 bases stayed unmatched. Germline V gene data show CDR1 as LNHNV and CDR2 as YYDKDF (reference sequence). The chain's CDR3 is CATSRRTGGSPLHF. The CDR3 DNA sequence: TGTGCCACCAGCAGAAGGACAGGGGGATCACCCCTCCACTTT.

This clonotype occurred a few times. V gene TRBV5-1 combines with J gene TRBJ2-7; D perhaps matches TRBD1 (6 bases). The CDR3 is 17 residues long. Per the germline V gene, CDR1 is SGHRS and CDR2 is YFSETQ. V lost 1 base and J lost 2, with 19 bases in between. CDR3 loop: CASSLSSADRRTYEQYF. The DNA for the CDR3 is TGCGCCAGCAGCTTGAGTTCGGCTGACAGGCGGACCTACGAGCAGTACTTC.

This clonotype was found once. This could be a read error, since a much larger clone is one nucleotide away. The rearrangement joins TRBV7-3 to TRBJ2-3, with 9 bases aligning to TRBD2. Germline V lookup: CDR1 SGHTA, CDR2 FQGTGA. This CDR3 is 15 amino acids long. J gave up 5 bases and V 8 bases, and 11 bases lay outside the gene matches. CDR3 coding DNA: TGTGCCAGCGGCCCTGGGGGAGCGGGAGGAGATACGCAGTATTTT. It encodes CASGPGGAGGDTQYF. Full variable domain (rest looked up from reference TRBV7-3 and TRBJ2-3): GAGVSQTPSNKVTEKGKYVELRCDPISGHTALYWYRQSLGQGPEFLIYFQGTGAADDSGLPNDRFFAVRPEGSVSTLKIQRTERGDSAVYLCASGPGGAGGDTQYFGPGTRLTVL.

As regards this clonotype: A much larger clone is a single base away; this may be a read error. The genes are TRBV30 and TRBJ1-5, with 8 bases identical to TRBD1. The junction had 5 bases not matched to a gene; V was cut back by 3 bases and J by 7 bases. Germline loops: CDR1 GTSNPN, CDR2 SVGIG (reference sequence). This CDR3 is built from 13 residues. CDR3 DNA: TGTGCCTGGAGCGGACAGGGTCGGCAGCCCCAGCATTTT. As protein: CAWSGQGRQPQHF.

About this clonotype: A much bigger clone sits one base away, suggesting this may be a read error. The V call is TRBV20-1, the J call TRBJ2-5, with D possibly being TRBD2 (5 bases). Deletions cut 6 bases from V and 3 bases from J, with 11 bases between. The CDR3 covers 12 residues. Per the germline V gene, CDR1 is DFQATT and CDR2 is SNEGSKA (reference sequence). The CDR3, as DNA: TGCAGTGCCTCCCGGGGAAAAGAGACCCAGTACTTC. Its translation is CSASRGKETQYF.

This clonotype was counted many times. V and J are TRBV9 and TRBJ2-5; 11 bases match TRBD2. This CDR3 has 17 residues. J was trimmed by 5 bases and V by 0 bases; bases with no gene match: 9. Germline CDR1 is SGDLS and CDR2 is YYNGEE. CDR3 nucleotides: TGTGCCAGCAGCGTAGGAGGTCTACTAGCGGGAGCGGAGACCCAGTACTTC. Protein product: CASSVGGLLAGAETQYF.

The genes are TRBV29-1 and TRBJ1-1; D gene ambiguous. Germline-derived CDR1 and CDR2 are SQVTM and ANQGSEA. Trimming pared 7 bases from V and 1 base from J, leaving 7 bases between. This CDR3 is built from 11 residues. The DNA of the CDR3 is TGCAGCGCAGCAGAGAACACTGAAGCTTTCTTT. Translated, it gives CSAAENTEAFF. Drawing the rest from reference TRBV29-1 and TRBJ1-1, the complete variable domain is SAVISQKPSRDICQRGTSLTIQCQVDSQVTMMFWYRQQPGQSLTLIATANQGSEATYESGFVIDKFPISRPNLTFSTLTVSNMSPEDSSIYLCSAAENTEAFFGQGTRLTVV.

V usage is TRBV13 and J usage is TRBJ2-6, with 12 bases matching TRBD2. V shed 4 bases and J 0 bases; nucleotides not matched to a gene: 4. Germline V gene data show CDR1 as PRHDT and CDR2 as FYEKMQ (reference sequence). This CDR3 is built from 18 residues. CDR3: CASSSRTSGISGANVLTF. In DNA, the CDR3 is TGTGCCAGCAGCTCGAGGACTAGCGGGATCTCTGGGGCCAACGTCCTGACTTTC.

The table lists this clonotype with many counts. V and J are TRBV28 and TRBJ2-1; possible D gene TRBD2, 6 bases. Germline values: CDR1 MDHEN, CDR2 SYDVKM. Trimming stripped 2 bases from V and 2 bases from J, with 10 bases between. This CDR3 comprises 15 residues. This chain's CDR3 is CASSLRPSAYNEQFF. The CDR3 nucleotides are TGTGCCAGCAGTTTACGGCCTAGCGCCTACAATGAGCAGTTCTTC.

The sample holds a few counts of this clonotype. V gene TRBV9 combines with J gene TRBJ2-6; D unresolved. The CDR3 spans 11 residues. The V end lost 2 bases, the J end lost 6 bases, and 0 bases lay between the germline ends. Germline values: CDR1 SGDLS, CDR2 YYNGEE. This CDR3 reads CASSVANVLTF. CDR3 sequence (DNA): TGTGCCAGCAGCGTGGCCAACGTCCTGACTTTC.

V and J are TRBV20-1 and TRBJ2-2; 8 bases are a match to TRBD2. From germline, CDR1 is DFQATT and CDR2 SNEGSKA (reference sequence). The junction had 24 bases not matched to a gene; V was cut back by 1 base and J by 2 bases. The length of the CDR3 is 22 residues. The CDR3 protein is CSARVKFPERITSGRNTGELFF. Written as DNA, the CDR3 is TGCAGTGCTAGAGTAAAATTCCCCGAAAGAATAACTAGCGGAAGAAACACCGGGGAGCTGTTTTTT.

This clonotype was counted between two and nine times. This sequence joins TRBV25-1 and TRBJ2-1, with TRBD2 matching over 7 bases. Trimming at V came to 7 bases and at J to 7 bases, leaving 13 bases not matched to a gene. This CDR3 spans 15 amino acids. The germline V gene encodes CDR1 MGHDK and CDR2 SYGVNS. The CDR3 nucleotides are TGTGCCAGCACCCCCCGCGGGAGTATGGGGAATGAGCAGTTCTTC. This gives the protein CASTPRGSMGNEQFF.

The table lists this clonotype with many counts. The rearrangement joins TRBV6-2 or TRBV6-3 to TRBJ1-1; D unclear. The CDR3 has 17 amino acids. Germline V lookup: CDR1 MNHEY, CDR2 SVGEGT. V was clipped by 2 bases and J by 3 bases, with 19 bases between them. The CDR3 region is CASSYTIYPGGDTEAFF. The DNA of the CDR3 is TGTGCCAGCAGTTACACAATTTATCCTGGCGGGGACACTGAAGCTTTCTTT.

Ten or more counts support this clonotype. The chain is built from TRBV7-6 and TRBJ2-5; 8 bases match TRBD2. The germline V gene has CDR1 SGHVS and CDR2 FNYEAQ. This CDR3 is 19 amino acids long. V shed 1 base and J 2 bases; nucleotides not matched to a gene: 15. CDR3 in DNA: TGTGCCAGCAGCTTAGTGGGACTAAGGACTAGCAGGGTTCAAGAGACCCAGTACTTC. It is translated as CASSLVGLRTSRVQETQYF.

This clonotype has just a few counts. This sequence joins TRBV4-2 and TRBJ2-7; TRBD2 matches at 11 bases. The CDR3 totals 18 residues. The germline CDR1 and CDR2 sequences are LGHNA and YNFKEQ. V was clipped by 6 bases and J by 6 bases; unmatched bases: 19. The CDR3 DNA follows: TGTGCCAGCAGGATGACCGGGACTAGCGGAAACCTAGGGGGCGAGCAGTACTTC. The encoded protein is CASRMTGTSGNLGGEQYF.

The sample holds many counts of this clonotype. The genes are TRBV14 and TRBJ1-1; D call uncertain. There are 11 residues in the CDR3. V was trimmed by 1 base and J by 11 bases, leaving 8 bases between them. In germline, CDR1 is SGHDN, CDR2 FVKESK. CDR3 amino acids: CASSQGGWAFF. In nucleotides, the CDR3 is TGTGCCAGCAGCCAAGGAGGATGGGCTTTCTTT.

This clonotype was found many times. CDR3: CASSFRPETQYF. The CDR3 bases are TGTGCCAGCAGTTTTCGACCGGAGACCCAGTACTTC. V and J are TRBV6-2 or TRBV6-3 and TRBJ2-5; D remains ambiguous. CDR1 MNHEY and CDR2 SVGEGT come from the germline V gene. The CDR3 contains 12 residues. Trimming shortened V by 4 bases and J by 5 bases, and 8 bases separated the two germline ends.

The table lists this clonotype with many counts. The chain couples TRBV7-2 to TRBJ2-3; 8 bases match TRBD2. Germline-derived CDR1 and CDR2 are SGHTA and FQGNSA. Trimming took 5 bases from V and 14 from J; bases not matched to a gene: 15. The CDR3 spans 14 residues. The CDR3 loop is CASSPATSGAGGYF. CDR3 coding DNA: TGTGCCAGCAGCCCCGCAACTAGCGGAGCCGGAGGGTATTTT.

This chain links TRBV6-1 with TRBJ2-5; TRBD2 aligns across 12 bases. This CDR3 contains 17 residues. Germline V gene lookup returns CDR1 MNHNS and CDR2 SASEGT. V was pared by 3 bases and J by 5 bases, with 10 bases of the junction left unmatched. DNA of the CDR3: TGTGCCAGCAGTGAGCCGATACTAGCGGGAGGCGTGGAGACCCAGTACTTC. Translation gives CASSEPILAGGVETQYF.

The table lists this clonotype with a few counts. The chain couples TRBV20-1 to TRBJ2-7; 8 bases are a match to TRBD1. This CDR3 contains 12 residues. With V trimmed by 6 bases and J by 6 bases, 7 bases remained unmatched. The V gene's germline CDR1 is DFQATT and CDR2 SNEGSKA (reference sequence). For the CDR3, the DNA is TGCAGTGCCAGCCCAACAGGGGGCGAGCAGTACTTC. It yields the protein CSASPTGGEQYF.

The DNA of the CDR3 is TGTGCCAGCTCACCTGACAGGGCGCCGGGGTCCCAGTACTTC. This gives the protein CASSPDRAPGSQYF. The chain combines TRBV18 with TRBJ2-5; 7 positions match TRBD1. With V trimmed by 3 bases and J by 9 bases, 10 bases remained unmatched. The CDR3 consists of 14 residues. CDR1 and CDR2 (germline): KGHSH, LQKENI.

This clonotype was seen ten or more times. J is TRBJ1-1 and V is TRBV5-1; the D gene is possibly TRBD1 (5 bases). The V and J ends lost 6 bases and 5 bases respectively, with 20 bases between them. Germline CDR1 and CDR2: SGHRS and YFSETQ. The CDR3 loop spans 15 amino acids. The CDR3 region is CASTYGLGPGTEAFF. The CDR3 DNA reads TGCGCCAGCACCTATGGTCTGGGGCCGGGGACTGAAGCTTTCTTT. The variable domain in full, with the rest retrieved from reference TRBV5-1 and TRBJ1-1, is KAGVTQTPRYLIKTRGQQVTLSCSPISGHRSVSWYQQTPGQGLQFLFEYFSETQRNKGNFPGRFSGRQFSNSRSEMNVSTLELGDSALYLCASTYGLGPGTEAFFGQGTRLTVV.

This clonotype appeared many times. V is TRBV7-8 and J is TRBJ1-2; TRBD1 is a possible D gene (6 bases). CDR3 length equals 14 residues. CDR1 is SGHVS, CDR2 FQNEAQ, per germline. Trimming cost V 1 base and J 8 bases, with 14 bases left between them. The CDR3 loop reads CASSLGATGGGYTF. CDR3 nucleotide sequence: TGTGCCAGCAGCTTAGGCGCGACAGGAGGAGGCTACACCTTC.

The rearrangement uses TRBV2 and TRBJ1-6, with a weak D call TRBD1 (5 bases). V was cut by 7 bases and J by 7 bases, with 20 bases left in between. This CDR3 has 16 residues. In germline, CDR1 is SNHLY, CDR2 FYNNEI. CDR3 DNA: TGTGCCAGCACTCTAACGGGGGGGGGTTTCAATTCACCCCTCCACTTT. It codes for CASTLTGGGFNSPLHF.

This clonotype has at least ten counts. The V and J genes are TRBV5-1 and TRBJ2-1; 10 bases are a match to TRBD2. The germline V gene has CDR1 SGHRS and CDR2 YFSETQ. V trimming: 4 bases; J trimming: 2 bases; junction bases outside the gene matches: 9. CDR3 length: 17 amino acids. The CDR3 reads CASSIQPLAGTYNEQFF. CDR3 DNA sequence: TGCGCCAGCAGCATACAACCACTAGCGGGGACCTACAATGAGCAGTTCTTC.

In this sample, this clonotype turned up many times. The rearrangement joins TRBV7-9 to TRBJ2-1; a possible D gene is TRBD2 (6 bases). The V end was cut by 1 base, the J end by 9 bases, with 13 bases between. This CDR3 comprises 14 residues. The germline V gene has CDR1 SEHNR and CDR2 FQNEAQ (reference sequence). The CDR3 loop reads CASSLGGLGGEQFF. In nucleotides, the CDR3 is TGTGCCAGCAGCTTAGGGGGCTTGGGGGGTGAGCAGTTCTTC.

The chain couples TRBV5-4 to TRBJ1-3; D not resolved. The CDR3 is 17 amino acids. Looked up from germline, CDR1 is SGHNT and CDR2 is YYREEE (reference sequence). Trimming cost V 4 bases and J 0 bases, with 17 bases left between them. CDR3 in amino acids: CASSSVSGPLSGNTIYF. CDR3 bases: TGTGCCAGCAGCAGTGTCTCCGGGCCGCTCTCTGGAAACACCATATATTTT.

This clonotype was detected ten times or more. The chain uses TRBV29-1 and TRBJ2-5; TRBD2 agrees at 7 bases. The junction had 7 bases not matched to a gene; V was cut back by 4 bases and J by 2 bases. CDR3 size: 14 residues. Germline CDR1 SQVTM, CDR2 ANQGSEA. The CDR3 nucleotides read TGCAGCGTTGTTGGGACTACGACTCAAGAGACCCAGTACTTC. Translation gives CSVVGTTTQETQYF.